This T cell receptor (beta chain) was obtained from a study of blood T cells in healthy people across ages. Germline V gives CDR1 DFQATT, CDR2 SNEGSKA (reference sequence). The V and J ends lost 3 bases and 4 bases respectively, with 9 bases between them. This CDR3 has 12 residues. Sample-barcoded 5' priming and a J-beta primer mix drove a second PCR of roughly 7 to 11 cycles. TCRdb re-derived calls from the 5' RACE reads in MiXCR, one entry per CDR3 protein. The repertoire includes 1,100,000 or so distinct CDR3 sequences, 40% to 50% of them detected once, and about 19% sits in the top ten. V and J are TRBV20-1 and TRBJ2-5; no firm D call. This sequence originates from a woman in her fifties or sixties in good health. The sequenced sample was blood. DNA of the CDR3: TGCAGTGCTAGTGTTGATTTAGAGACCCAGTACTTC. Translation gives CSASVDLETQYF.